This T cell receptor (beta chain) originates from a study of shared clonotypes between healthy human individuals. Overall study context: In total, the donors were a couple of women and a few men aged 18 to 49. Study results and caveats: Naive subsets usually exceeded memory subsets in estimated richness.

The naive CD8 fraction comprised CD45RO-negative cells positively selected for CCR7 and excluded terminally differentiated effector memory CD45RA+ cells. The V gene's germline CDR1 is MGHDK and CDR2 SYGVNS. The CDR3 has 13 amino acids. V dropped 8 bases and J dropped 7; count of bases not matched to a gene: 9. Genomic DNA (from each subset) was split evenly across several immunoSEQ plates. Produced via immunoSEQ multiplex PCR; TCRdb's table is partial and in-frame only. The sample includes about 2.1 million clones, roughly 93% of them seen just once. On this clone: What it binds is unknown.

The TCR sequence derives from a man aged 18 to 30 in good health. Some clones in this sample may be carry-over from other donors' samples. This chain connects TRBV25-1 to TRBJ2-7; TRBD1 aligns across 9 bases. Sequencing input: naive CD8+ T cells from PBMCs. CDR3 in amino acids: CASRRTGEGEQYF. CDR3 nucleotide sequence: TGTGCCAGCCGTCGGACAGGGGAGGGGGAGCAGTACTTC.